This T cell receptor (beta chain) was profiled in a study of vaccination and CD4 T cells after COVID-19. In the study overall: For post-vaccine samples, collection took place a median about 70 days after dose two, ranging from 14 to 241.

Details on this clonotype: The antigen remains undetermined.

Sequencing of cultured CD4+ T cell DNA used the Oncomine TCR Beta short-read assay. TCRdb recomputed calls from the PCR reads with MiXCR, one row per CDR3 protein. The sample carries about 19,000 distinct CDR3 sequences, 38% recorded once. Trimming took off 7 bases at V and 7 bases at J, with 15 bases between the two ends. The length of the CDR3 is 13 residues. Germline CDR1 and CDR2: KGHDR and SFDVKD. Regarding treatment: roughly ten-day PBMC culture with coronavirus spike peptide pools or control peptides (ViraFEST assay). The clonotype comes from a human donor with COVID-19. The genes are TRBV24-1 and TRBJ1-2; no clear D. The sequenced sample consisted of cultured CD4+ T cells from blood. The CDR3 region is CATSSVSGSGYTF. DNA for the CDR3: TGTGCCACCAGCTCCGTGTCGGGGTCTGGCTACACCTTC.